Presented here are 16 T cell receptor beta chains from one specimen sequenced in a study of blood T cell repertoires in COVID-19. Sequencing was performed with immunoSEQ multiplex PCR; in TCRdb, only in-frame clones are kept and a portion is missing. The top ten clones hold 0.9% to 1% of a sample with almost 400,000 clones, over 75% of them seen once. The sequencing input was PBMCs or T cells enriched from blood (not recorded which). The receptor source for this set is a woman younger than 45 with acute COVID-19.

The V gene is TRBV6-1, the J gene TRBJ2-1, with 7 bases that match TRBD2. The length of the CDR3 is 15 residues. Germline CDR1 reads MNHNS; CDR2 reads SASEGT. The ends lost 3 bases at V and 0 bases at J; junction bases unmatched: 2. The CDR3 nucleotides are TGTGCCAGCAGTGAGTTAGCGGGCTCCTACAATGAGCAGTTCTTC. Protein: CASSELAGSYNEQFF.

V gene TRBV5-1 combines with J gene TRBJ1-4; 7 bases line up with TRBD1. Trimming took 5 bases from V and 4 from J; bases not matched to a gene: 8. Germline values: CDR1 SGHRS, CDR2 YFSETQ. The CDR3 is 15 residues long. The CDR3: CASSSTGAGNEKLFF. The CDR3 region has the DNA TGCGCCAGCAGTTCAACAGGGGCCGGTAATGAAAAACTGTTTTTT. The full variable domain, its missing parts supplied by reference TRBV5-1 and TRBJ1-4, is KAGVTQTPRYLIKTRGQQVTLSCSPISGHRSVSWYQQTPGQGLQFLFEYFSETQRNKGNFPGRFSGRQFSNSRSEMNVSTLELGDSALYLCASSSTGAGNEKLFFGSGTQLSVL.

This chain joins TRBV24-1 and TRBJ2-1; weak D call: TRBD1 (6 bases). The CDR3 runs 13 residues. V was clipped by 4 bases and J by 9 bases, with 12 bases between them. The V gene's germline CDR1 is KGHDR and CDR2 SFDVKD. CDR3 amino acids: CATSEQGIGEQFF. CDR3 coding DNA: TGTGCCACCAGTGAACAGGGCATTGGTGAGCAGTTCTTC.

The rearrangement joins TRBV29-1 to TRBJ2-3; D perhaps matches TRBD1 (5 bases). Trimming took 0 bases from V and 6 from J, leaving 7 bases between them. This CDR3 spans 12 amino acids. Germline assignment: CDR1 SQVTM and CDR2 ANQGSEA. CDR3 DNA: TGCAGCGTTGAAGATAAGGGGGATACGCAGTATTTT. Amino acids: CSVEDKGDTQYF.

This clone showed up many times. The J gene is TRBJ2-1, the V gene TRBV13, with 8 bases matching TRBD1. V shed 4 bases and J 16 bases; nucleotides not matched to a gene: 12. Germline V lookup: CDR1 PRHDT, CDR2 FYEKMQ (reference sequence). The CDR3 extends over 13 amino acids. CDR3 loop: CASSSETGAAYFF. In DNA form, the CDR3 reads TGTGCCAGCAGCTCCGAGACAGGGGCCGCCTATTTCTTC.

The chain carries TRBV5-1 and TRBJ2-3; 7 bases line up with TRBD1. CDR1 is SGHRS and CDR2 is YFSETQ in the germline V gene. CDR3 length: 19 residues. Trimming cost V 1 base and J 2 bases; bases outside gene matches: 16. The CDR3 here is CASSLKEPDRPYITDTQYF. CDR3 sequence (DNA): TGCGCCAGCAGCTTGAAGGAACCGGACAGGCCCTATATCACAGATACGCAGTATTTT.

The CDR3 region is CAISEIAAYNSPLHF. The CDR3 DNA sequence: TGTGCCATCAGTGAGATAGCTGCCTATAATTCACCCCTCCACTTT. V and J are TRBV10-3 and TRBJ1-6; D is ambiguous. The CDR3 runs 15 residues. Germline V gene lookup returns CDR1 ENHRY and CDR2 SYGVKD. The V and J ends lost 2 bases and 2 bases respectively, with 7 bases between them.

The J gene is TRBJ2-7, the V gene TRBV27; D possibly corresponds to TRBD2 (6 bases). This CDR3 has 17 residues. V was trimmed by 0 bases and J by 4 bases, leaving 19 bases between them. CDR1 is MNHEY and CDR2 is SMNVEV in the germline V gene (reference sequence). CDR3 sequence reads: CASSLSNPARGSYEQYF. The CDR3 DNA is TGTGCCAGCAGTTTATCTAATCCCGCGCGGGGTTCTTACGAGCAGTACTTC.

The V gene is TRBV21-1, the J gene TRBJ1-1; TRBD1, the table's D call, was not compared with the DNA. TRBV21-1 is described as a pseudogene. This CDR3 contains 14 residues. CDR3 DNA sequence: TGTGCCAGCAGTCCGGACAGGATGAACACTGAAGCTTTCTTT. It is translated as CASSPDRMNTEAFF.

V usage is TRBV29-1 and J usage is TRBJ1-5; perhaps TRBD1 as D (5 bases). The germline V gene encodes CDR1 SQVTM and CDR2 ANQGSEA. The V and J ends lost 5 bases and 6 bases respectively, with 14 bases between them. The CDR3 has 13 residues. CDR3 residues: CSVLSRVGQPQHF. CDR3 bases: TGCAGCGTTCTAAGCAGGGTAGGTCAGCCCCAGCATTTT.

The chain combines TRBV3-1 (or the pseudogene TRBV3-2) with TRBJ2-2; 9 bases agree with TRBD1. Per the germline V gene, CDR1 is LGHDT and CDR2 is YNNKEL (reference sequence). The CDR3 extends over 16 amino acids. The V gene end was trimmed by 3 bases and the J gene end by 5 bases; junction bases not matched to a gene: 7. CDR3 nucleotides: TGTGCCAGCAGCCAGTCCGGGACAGGGCTTACCGGGGAGCTGTTTTTT. It codes for CASSQSGTGLTGELFF.

This clone showed up just once. The chain couples TRBV6-5 to TRBJ1-1; perhaps TRBD1 as D (6 bases). In germline, CDR1 is MNHEY, CDR2 SVGAGI. The V and J ends lost 5 bases and 3 bases respectively, with 16 bases between them. The CDR3 runs to 15 residues. The CDR3 loop reads CASSSRQGQDTEAFF. The CDR3 bases are TGTGCCAGCAGTAGCCGCCAGGGGCAGGACACTGAAGCTTTCTTT.

The rearrangement uses TRBV6-2 or TRBV6-3 and TRBJ2-7; TRBD1 agrees at 7 bases. CDR1 MNHEY and CDR2 SVGEGT come from the germline V gene. V was pared by 0 bases and J by 4 bases, with 6 bases of the junction left unmatched. CDR3 length: 15 amino acids. The CDR3 sequence: CASSYSRGGTYEQYF. Written as DNA, the CDR3 is TGTGCCAGCAGTTACTCGAGAGGGGGCACTTACGAGCAGTACTTC.

The chain joins TRBV30 to TRBJ2-3; the D gene is possibly TRBD2 (5 bases). Trimming left V 0 bases short and J 1 base short, with 11 bases between. There are 15 residues in the CDR3. Germline loops: CDR1 GTSNPN, CDR2 SVGIG (reference sequence). The CDR3 nucleotides are TGTGCCTGGAGTGTCGACTGGGGAGGCACAGATACGCAGTATTTT. Encoded protein: CAWSVDWGGTDTQYF.

The rearrangement joins TRBV6-5 to TRBJ1-4, with D tentatively TRBD1 (6 bases). CDR1 and CDR2 from the germline V gene are MNHEY and SVGAGI. The CDR3 extends over 15 amino acids. The ends were cut back, 4 bases at V and 6 bases at J, with 15 bases in the middle. CDR3 amino acids: CASSSRGNQYEKLFF. The CDR3 region has the DNA TGTGCCAGCAGTTCAAGGGGGAACCAGTATGAAAAACTGTTTTTT.

The gene calls are TRBV14 and TRBJ1-2; a possible D gene is TRBD1 (6 bases). Germline CDR1 SGHDN, CDR2 FVKESK. This CDR3 has 15 residues. Between the trimmed V and J ends, which lost 2 bases and 2 bases, there was a span of 12 bases. CDR3 amino acids: CASSQSPGANYGYTF. Written as DNA, the CDR3 is TGTGCCAGCAGCCAAAGTCCAGGGGCAAACTATGGCTACACCTTC. The full variable domain, in which reference TRBV14 and TRBJ1-2 provide the parts outside the CDR3, is EAGVTQFPSHSVIEKGQTVTLRCDPISGHDNLYWYRRVMGKEIKFLLHFVKESKQDESGMPNNRFLAERTGGTYSTLKVQPAELEDSGVYFCASSQSPGANYGYTFGSGTRLTVV.